These T cell receptor beta chains were read from a single sample in a study of blood T cell repertoires in COVID-19. Produced via immunoSEQ multiplex PCR; TCRdb's table is partial and in-frame only. The sample has approximately 310,000 clones, around nine tenths seen once. Sequencing was done on a sample of peripheral blood. These receptors came from a man aged 45 to 65 with active or convalescent COVID-19. Both conserved end residues are part of each CDR3.

TRBV19	TRBJ1-4	CASSLLQGTGEEKLFF
TRBV24-1	TRBJ2-1	CATSLTGKRYNEQFF
TRBV4-2	TRBJ2-7	CASSQTTGIGYEQYF
TRBV15	TRBJ1-3	CATSRDRGVAGNTIYF
TRBV24-1	TRBJ2-1	CATSDTTSGGPNYNEQFF
TRBV2	TRBJ2-6	CASSSQDSGANVLTF
TRBV20-1	TRBJ2-7	CSASGRRGDPYEQYF
TRBV6-2/TRBV6-3	TRBJ1-2	CASSYSAGNYGYTF
TRBV19	TRBJ1-6	CASRQELSPLHF
TRBV10-3	TRBJ2-3	CAISDWSRAGLGNTQYF
TRBV28	TRBJ2-7	CASSQGTYEQYF
TRBV29-1	TRBJ1-1	CSGDLDRQNTEAFF
TRBV20-1	TRBJ2-7	CSATDPTGGGYEQYF
TRBV19	TRBJ1-2	CASSIDRQGPSYGYTF
TRBV6-5	TRBJ2-3	CASSYQLAGGTDTQYF
TRBV7-3	TRBJ2-3	CASSPQSGEDTQYF
TRBV11-2	TRBJ2-1	CASSLGDREQFF
TRBV5-1	TRBJ1-1	CASSPQGGTEAFF
TRBV12-3/TRBV12-4	TRBJ2-7	CASSLVEGAKYF
TRBV30	TRBJ2-1	CAWSGAGDNEQFF
TRBV4-1	TRBJ2-3	CASSQDPPRGQYF
TRBV12-3/TRBV12-4	TRBJ1-2	CASRTGLADGYTF
TRBV28	TRBJ1-6	CASSLPQGLNSPLHF
TRBV28	TRBJ1-2	CASSSPPPGGYGYTF
TRBV5-4	TRBJ2-1	CASSSDRASYNEQFF
TRBV5-1	TRBJ2-2	CASSAYGNTGELFF
TRBV19	TRBJ1-1	CASSHLRGEAFF
TRBV6-5	TRBJ1-4	CASSEGQGREKLFF
TRBV6-4	TRBJ1-2	CASSETGYGYTF
TRBV11-3	TRBJ2-2	CASSSGTGSPGELFF